This T cell receptor beta chain was sequenced in a study of OX40 agonist ivuxolimab in advanced cancers. Study context: Three patients had partial responses: one hepatocellular carcinoma, two cutaneous melanoma. Study-wide points: Some nonresponders additionally presented with little normalized T-cell clonal expansion. Both blood CD4+ and CD8+ T cells showed clonal growth by week 6 at 0.1 to 3.0 mg/kg.

Concerning this clone: Its antigen is unidentified.

Profiled with immunoSEQ multiplex PCR; TCRdb holds only in-frame clones, not every one. The sample lists 12,000 to 15,000 clones; about 89% were seen once. CDR1 is SQVTM and CDR2 is ANQGSEA in the germline V gene. V was clipped by 2 bases and J by 4 bases; unmatched bases: 6. The CDR3 has 16 residues. The sequences come from CD4+ or CD8+ T cells sorted from blood, collected in a trial of the OX40 agonist ivuxolimab. This chain connects TRBV29-1 to TRBJ2-3; 13 positions match TRBD2. The clonotype comes from an adult with an advanced solid tumor such as melanoma, head and neck, liver or kidney cancer. CDR3 region: CSVELTSGRRPDTQYF. The CDR3 region has the DNA TGCAGCGTTGAATTGACTAGCGGGAGGAGGCCAGATACGCAGTATTTT.